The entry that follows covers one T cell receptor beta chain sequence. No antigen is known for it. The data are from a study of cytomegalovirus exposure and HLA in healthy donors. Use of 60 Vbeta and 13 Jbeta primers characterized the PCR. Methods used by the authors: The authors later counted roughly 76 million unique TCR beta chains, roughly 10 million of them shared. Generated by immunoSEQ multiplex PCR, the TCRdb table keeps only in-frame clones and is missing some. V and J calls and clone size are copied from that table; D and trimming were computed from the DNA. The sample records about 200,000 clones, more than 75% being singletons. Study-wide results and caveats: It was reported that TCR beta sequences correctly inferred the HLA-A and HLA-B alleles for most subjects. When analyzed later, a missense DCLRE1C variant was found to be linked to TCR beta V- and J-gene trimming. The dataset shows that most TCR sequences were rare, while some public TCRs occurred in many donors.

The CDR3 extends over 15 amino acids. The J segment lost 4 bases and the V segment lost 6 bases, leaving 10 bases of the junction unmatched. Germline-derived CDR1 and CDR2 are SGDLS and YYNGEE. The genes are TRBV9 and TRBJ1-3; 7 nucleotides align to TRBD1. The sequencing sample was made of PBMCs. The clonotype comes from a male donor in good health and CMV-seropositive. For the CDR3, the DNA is TGTGCCAGCACACTCACCGACAGGGCCGGAAACACCATATATTTT. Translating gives CASTLTDRAGNTIYF.